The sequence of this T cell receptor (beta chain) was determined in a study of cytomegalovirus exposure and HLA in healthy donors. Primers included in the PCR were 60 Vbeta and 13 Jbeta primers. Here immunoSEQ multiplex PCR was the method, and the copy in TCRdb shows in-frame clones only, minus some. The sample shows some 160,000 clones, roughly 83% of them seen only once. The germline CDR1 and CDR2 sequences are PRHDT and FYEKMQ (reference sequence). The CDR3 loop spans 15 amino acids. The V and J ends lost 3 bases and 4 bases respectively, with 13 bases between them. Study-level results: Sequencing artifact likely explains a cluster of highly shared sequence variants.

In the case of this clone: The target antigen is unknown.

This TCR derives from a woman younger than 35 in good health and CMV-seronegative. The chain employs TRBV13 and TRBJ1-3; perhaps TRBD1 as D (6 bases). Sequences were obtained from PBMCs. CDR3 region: CASSLTPGTGNTIYF. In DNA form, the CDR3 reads TGTGCCAGCAGCTTGACCCCTGGGACAGGAAACACCATATATTTT.